Below, one TCR beta chain is given with its context. Its specificity is unknown. Graft tissue was processed to release intraepithelial and lamina propria lymphocytes. Clones were sequenced by immunoSEQ multiplex PCR, and TCRdb holds only the in-frame ones, with some missing. The table includes fewer than 20,000 clones, around 79% detected once. The source of the sample is a study of graft-versus-host responses after intestinal transplantation. Across the whole study: Recipients received multivisceral, liver-intestinal, or isolated intestinal transplants. The whole recipient group had anti-thymocyte globulin induction followed by tacrolimus and steroids for around 3 years.

Study results and caveats: Among recipient marrow samples, GvH clones were found; some appeared first in ileum or blood. With peak circulating GvH clone levels came an association with early post-transplant HvG declines.

Sample: ileum tissue, taken roughly 450 days after intestinal transplant. This TCR was recovered from a human patient who received an intestinal transplant, so some T cells may come from the graft donor.

This CDR3 reads CASSTPSSSYEQYF. CDR3 sequence (DNA): TGTGCCAGCAGTACACCCTCAAGCTCCTACGAGCAGTACTTC. The V call is TRBV2, the J call TRBJ2-7; D gene unclear. Between the trimmed V and J ends, which lost 5 bases and 0 bases, there was a span of 11 bases. The germline V gene has CDR1 SNHLY and CDR2 FYNNEI. This CDR3 spans 14 amino acids.